The sequence of this T cell receptor (beta chain) was determined in a study of cytomegalovirus exposure and HLA in healthy donors. Broader study findings: A previous analysis found most TCR beta V segments productive roughly 87% or roughly 30% of the time. One variant, a missense change in DCLRE1C, was linked in a later analysis to TCR beta V- and J-gene trimming. A later analysis found most CMV-associated TCR beta chains apparently HLA-restricted. Some public TCRs appeared in many individuals, while most sequences were rare.

Primers for the PCR totalled 60 Vbeta and 13 Jbeta. This table comes from immunoSEQ multiplex PCR, and its TCRdb copy is limited to in-frame clones, with some not included. The sample holds some 240,000 clones, about nine tenths seen once. V was pared by 1 base and J by 3 bases, with 3 bases of the junction left unmatched. This CDR3 has 13 residues. Per the germline V gene, CDR1 is GTSNPN and CDR2 is SVGIG (reference sequence). As concerns this clone: Its specificity is unknown.

V usage is TRBV30 and J usage is TRBJ2-7, with 7 bases that match TRBD1. The source is a girl aged 2-15 years in good health and CMV-seronegative. Material for sequencing was PBMCs. The CDR3 sequence is CAWSGGQFYEQYF. The DNA for the CDR3 is TGTGCCTGGAGTGGGGGACAGTTCTACGAGCAGTACTTC. Full variable domain (rest looked up from reference TRBV30 and TRBJ2-7): SQTIHQWPATLVQPVGSPLSLECTVEGTSNPNLYWYRQAAGRGLQLLFYSVGIGQISSEVPQNLSASRPQDRQFILSSKKLLLSDSGFYLCAWSGGQFYEQYFGPGTRLTVT.